A single sample is the source of the 21 T cell receptor beta chains below, sequenced in a study of blood T cell repertoires in COVID-19. TCRdb's table, derived via immunoSEQ multiplex PCR, lists solely in-frame clones and lacks some. The table has 250,000 to 350,000 clones, approximately 88% seen once; the top ten hold about 8.9%. Sequencing input: PBMCs or T cells enriched from blood (not recorded which). The source is a woman under 30 who had recovered from COVID-19.

The V and J genes are TRBV21-1 and TRBJ2-1; TRBD2 reflects the table's D call only, with no check against the DNA. TRBV21-1 is shown as a pseudogene. This CDR3 is built from 19 residues. The CDR3 loop reads CAIENRDTSGGGFYNEQFF. The CDR3, as DNA: TGTGCCATCGAAAACCGGGACACTAGCGGGGGGGGCTTCTACAATGAGCAGTTCTTC.

V usage is TRBV4-2 and J usage is TRBJ2-7; 12 bases map to TRBD2. Germline V gene lookup returns CDR1 LGHNA and CDR2 YNFKEQ. The CDR3 loop spans 17 amino acids. V lost 4 bases and J lost 0; bases outside the gene matches: 7. The chain's CDR3 is CASSRLAGGLSSYEQYF. DNA of the CDR3: TGTGCCAGCAGCCGTCTAGCGGGGGGGTTGAGCTCCTACGAGCAGTACTTC.

The chain carries TRBV19 and TRBJ2-3; D may be TRBD2 (5 bases). The CDR3 covers 16 residues. The germline V gene encodes CDR1 LNHDA and CDR2 SQIVND (reference sequence). Trimming took 3 bases from V and 3 from J, leaving 16 bases between them. The CDR3 sequence is CASSISVRSGTDTQYF. In DNA, the CDR3 is TGTGCCAGTAGTATTAGCGTTAGGAGTGGGACAGATACGCAGTATTTT.

This rearrangement joins TRBV7-9 to TRBJ2-1; D gene unclear. V gave up 6 bases and J gave up 0 bases, with 9 bases separating them. CDR1 and CDR2 (germline): SEHNR, FQNEAQ (reference sequence). The CDR3 length is 14 residues. CDR3 in DNA: TGTGCCAGCAGTTACTTGAGCTCCTACAATGAGCAGTTCTTC. Translation gives CASSYLSSYNEQFF.

In this sample, this clone turned up a few times. The CDR3: CASIRTGGYEQYF. The CDR3 bases are TGTGCCAGCATTAGGACAGGGGGCTACGAGCAGTACTTC. The rearrangement uses TRBV12-3 or TRBV12-4 and TRBJ2-7; 10 nucleotides match TRBD1. This CDR3 spans 13 amino acids. The trim removed 7 bases at V and 3 bases at J, leaving 3 bases unmatched.

This chain joins TRBV30 and TRBJ2-2; 8 bases map to TRBD2. This CDR3 has 14 amino acids. The trim removed 8 bases at V and 0 bases at J, leaving 5 bases unmatched. Germline CDR1 reads GTSNPN; CDR2 reads SVGIG (reference sequence). CDR3 sequence reads: CAPSGFANTGELFF. CDR3 nucleotides: TGTGCCCCTAGCGGGTTCGCGAACACCGGGGAGCTGTTTTTT.

J is TRBJ1-1 and V is TRBV28; D unclear. The ends were cut back, 6 bases at V and 3 bases at J, with 14 bases in the middle. CDR1 is MDHEN, CDR2 SYDVKM, per germline. The CDR3 sequence is 14 residues long. The CDR3 region has the DNA TGTGCCAGCAGGACCACGACCGGAGACACTGAAGCTTTCTTT. The encoded protein is CASRTTTGDTEAFF.

This clone occurred once. V usage is TRBV4-1 and J usage is TRBJ2-3; D may be TRBD1 (5 bases). V shed 0 bases and J shed 6 bases, with 7 bases lying between them. The CDR3 has 13 amino acids. CDR1 MGHRA and CDR2 YSYEKL come from the germline V gene. The CDR3 protein is CASSQETGDTQYF. CDR3 coding DNA: TGCGCCAGCAGCCAAGAAACAGGTGATACGCAGTATTTT.

V and J are TRBV10-3 and TRBJ1-2; TRBD1 might be the D (5 bases). The CDR3 spans 15 residues. The V and J ends lost 3 bases and 8 bases respectively, with 19 bases between them. Germline loops: CDR1 ENHRY, CDR2 SYGVKD. The CDR3 region has the DNA TGTGCCATCAGTGAACACGGCCGACCCCGGGGGGGCTACACCTTC. Protein product: CAISEHGRPRGGYTF.

This chain connects TRBV19 to TRBJ2-2, with 13 bases identical to TRBD2. Germline loops: CDR1 LNHDA, CDR2 SQIVND (reference sequence). This CDR3 comprises 17 residues. The junction had 6 bases not matched to a gene; V was cut back by 4 bases and J by 4 bases. CDR3 protein: CASSTKLAGGLTGELFF. CDR3 in DNA: TGTGCCAGTAGTACTAAACTAGCGGGAGGGCTCACCGGGGAGCTGTTTTTT.

The chain joins TRBV7-2 to TRBJ1-3, with D maybe TRBD1 (6 bases). This CDR3 comprises 15 residues. Germline values: CDR1 SGHTA, CDR2 FQGNSA. Trimming took off 2 bases at V and 4 bases at J, with 12 bases between the two ends. Written as DNA, the CDR3 is TGTGCCAGCAGCTTATGGACAGCCTTGGGAAACACCATATATTTT. It encodes CASSLWTALGNTIYF.

CDR3 sequence (DNA): TGCGCCAGCAGCACGACCCGAACAGTATACAATGAGCAGTTCTTC. Protein product: CASSTTRTVYNEQFF. J is TRBJ2-1 and V is TRBV5-1; D remains unclear. The CDR3 is 15 amino acids. Deletions cut 4 bases from V and 4 bases from J, with 15 bases between. The germline gives CDR1 SGHRS, CDR2 YFSETQ.

The chain carries TRBV3-1 (or the pseudogene TRBV3-2) and TRBJ1-1, with a possible D match to TRBD1 (6 bases). This CDR3 region has 14 residues. V was clipped by 3 bases and J by 2 bases, with 10 bases between them. Per germline, CDR1 LGHDT and CDR2 YNNKEL (reference sequence). CDR3 coding DNA: TGTGCCAGCAGCCAGCAGGGGTCCAACACTGAAGCTTTCTTT. It translates to CASSQQGSNTEAFF.

The rearrangement joins TRBV4-3 to TRBJ1-5, with D unclear. The CDR3 has 14 residues. The germline V and J ends were trimmed by 0 bases and 1 base, with 4 bases remaining between them. Germline V gene sequence: CDR1 LGHNA, CDR2 YSLEER. The CDR3 protein is CASSQDGSNQPQHF. The CDR3 coding sequence is TGCGCCAGCAGCCAAGACGGGAGCAATCAGCCCCAGCATTTT.

The chain carries TRBV7-2 and TRBJ2-1; 12 positions agree with TRBD2. Trimming took 4 bases from V and 8 from J; bases not matched to a gene: 9. The CDR3 consists of 16 residues. Germline V gives CDR1 SGHTA, CDR2 FQGNSA. The CDR3 nucleotides read TGTGCCAGCAGCTCGGCCGGGACTAGCGGGTATTATGAGCAGTTCTTC. Translated, it gives CASSSAGTSGYYEQFF.

This chain links TRBV10-3 with TRBJ2-7; 10 nucleotides line up with TRBD2. The CDR3 spans 15 residues. Germline trimming cut 3 bases from V and 6 bases from J; bases unmatched to any gene: 8. The germline CDR1 and CDR2 sequences are ENHRY and SYGVKD. This CDR3 is CAISEFASGSSEQYF. The CDR3 bases are TGTGCCATCAGTGAATTTGCTAGCGGGAGTTCCGAGCAGTACTTC.

This clone was recorded only once. V gene TRBV7-9 combines with J gene TRBJ2-1; tentatively, D is TRBD2 (6 bases). V lost 3 bases and J lost 4, with 10 bases in between. Germline lookup yields CDR1 SEHNR and CDR2 FQNEAQ (reference sequence). The CDR3 loop spans 14 amino acids. CDR3: CASSFSGDYNEQFF. The CDR3 nucleotides are TGTGCCAGCAGCTTTTCGGGGGATTACAATGAGCAGTTCTTC.

The gene calls are TRBV5-6 and TRBJ2-7, with 10 bases identical to TRBD1. After removal of 0 bases from V and 6 bases from J, the junction contained 6 bases not matched to a gene. This CDR3 is 15 amino acids long. Germline V gene lookup returns CDR1 SGHDT and CDR2 YYEEEE. CDR3: CASSLGQGAPGEQYF. DNA for the CDR3: TGTGCCAGCAGCTTGGGACAGGGGGCTCCGGGCGAGCAGTACTTC.

Only a few counts were recorded for this clone. This chain links TRBV6-2 or TRBV6-3 with TRBJ1-6, with D uncertain. Germline V lookup: CDR1 MNHEY, CDR2 SVGEGT. CDR3 length: 17 residues. Trimming removed 0 bases at V and 8 bases at J, with 17 bases between. CDR3 DNA sequence: TGTGCCAGCAGTTACTCGAGTTATCGGGTACCAGATTCACCCCTCCACTTT. It is translated as CASSYSSYRVPDSPLHF.

This chain uses TRBV5-1 with TRBJ1-6, with TRBD1 identical over 7 bases. V lost 3 bases, J lost 0 bases, and 12 bases stayed unmatched. The CDR3 spans 19 residues. Germline loops: CDR1 SGHRS, CDR2 YFSETQ. The CDR3 DNA follows: TGCGCCAGCAGCTCGAATCCGGGACAGCGAAGCTCCTATAATTCACCCCTCCACTTT. Its translation: CASSSNPGQRSSYNSPLHF. Using reference TRBV5-1 and TRBJ1-6 for the parts outside the CDR3, the full variable domain is KAGVTQTPRYLIKTRGQQVTLSCSPISGHRSVSWYQQTPGQGLQFLFEYFSETQRNKGNFPGRFSGRQFSNSRSEMNVSTLELGDSALYLCASSSNPGQRSSYNSPLHFGNGTRLTVT.

The V gene is TRBV5-1, the J gene TRBJ1-6; the D is unclear. Trimming stripped 2 bases from V and 7 bases from J, with 16 bases between. The length of the CDR3 is 16 residues. Germline V gene lookup returns CDR1 SGHRS and CDR2 YFSETQ. CDR3 DNA: TGCGCCAGCAGCTTTGATGGAGACCCGGGGAATTCACCCCTCCACTTT. Translation: CASSFDGDPGNSPLHF.